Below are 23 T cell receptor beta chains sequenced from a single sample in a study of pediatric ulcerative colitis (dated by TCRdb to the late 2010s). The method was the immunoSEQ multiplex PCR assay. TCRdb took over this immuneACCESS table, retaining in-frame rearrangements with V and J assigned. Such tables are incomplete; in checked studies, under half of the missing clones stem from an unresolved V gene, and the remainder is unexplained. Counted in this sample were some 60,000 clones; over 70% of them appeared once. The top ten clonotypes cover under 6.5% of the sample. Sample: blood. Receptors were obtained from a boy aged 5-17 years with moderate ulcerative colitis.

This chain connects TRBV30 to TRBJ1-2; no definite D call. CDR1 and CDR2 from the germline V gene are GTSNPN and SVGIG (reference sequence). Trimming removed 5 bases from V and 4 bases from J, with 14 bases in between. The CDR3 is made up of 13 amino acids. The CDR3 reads CAWGGREGYGYTF. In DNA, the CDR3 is TGTGCCTGGGGAGGGAGGGAGGGCTATGGCTACACCTTC.

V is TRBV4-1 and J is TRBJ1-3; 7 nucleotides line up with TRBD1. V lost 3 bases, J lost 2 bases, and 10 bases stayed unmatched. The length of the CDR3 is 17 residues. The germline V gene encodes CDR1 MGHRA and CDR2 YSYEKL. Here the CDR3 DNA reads TGCGCCAGCAGCCAGCCCGGTCGACAGGGACCTGGAAACACCATATATTTT. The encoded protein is CASSQPGRQGPGNTIYF.

CDR3 sequence: CASSSPGSQHGTQYF. CDR3 sequence (DNA): TGTGCCAGCAGTTCCCCGGGTTCTCAACACGGTACGCAGTATTTT. The J gene is TRBJ2-3, the V gene TRBV27; the D is unclear. Trimming took 4 bases from V and 8 from J, leaving 19 bases between them. This CDR3 spans 15 amino acids. Per germline, CDR1 MNHEY and CDR2 SMNVEV (reference sequence).

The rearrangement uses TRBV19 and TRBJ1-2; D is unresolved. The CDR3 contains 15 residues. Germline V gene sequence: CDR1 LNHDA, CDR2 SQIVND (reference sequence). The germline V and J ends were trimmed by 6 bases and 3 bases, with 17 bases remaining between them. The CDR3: CASSPGHLQYYGYTF. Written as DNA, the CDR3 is TGTGCCAGTAGCCCGGGCCACCTGCAGTACTATGGCTACACCTTC.

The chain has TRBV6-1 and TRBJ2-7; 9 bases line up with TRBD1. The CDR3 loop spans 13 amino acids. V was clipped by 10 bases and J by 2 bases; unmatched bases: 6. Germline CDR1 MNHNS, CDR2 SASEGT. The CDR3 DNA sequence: TGTGCCACCAAGGACAGGGGACCCTACGAGCAGTACTTC. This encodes CATKDRGPYEQYF.

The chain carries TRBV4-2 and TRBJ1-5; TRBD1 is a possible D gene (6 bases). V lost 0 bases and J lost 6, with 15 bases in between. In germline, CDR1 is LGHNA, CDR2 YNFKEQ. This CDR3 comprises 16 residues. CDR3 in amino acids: CASSQEGWQGPQPQHF. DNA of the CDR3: TGTGCCAGCAGCCAAGAGGGGTGGCAGGGGCCTCAGCCCCAGCATTTT.

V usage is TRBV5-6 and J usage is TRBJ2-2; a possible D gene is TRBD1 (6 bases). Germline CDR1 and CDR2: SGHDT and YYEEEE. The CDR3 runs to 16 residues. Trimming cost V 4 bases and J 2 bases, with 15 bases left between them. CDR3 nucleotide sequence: TGTGCCAGCAGCGGAGACGGGACACCAAACACCGGGGAGCTGTTTTTT. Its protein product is CASSGDGTPNTGELFF.

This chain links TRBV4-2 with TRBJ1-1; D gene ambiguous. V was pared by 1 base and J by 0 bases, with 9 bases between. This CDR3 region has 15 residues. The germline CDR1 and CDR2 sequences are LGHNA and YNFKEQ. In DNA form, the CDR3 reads TGTGCCAGCAGCCAAGCTGTGGGAGTGAACACTGAAGCTTTCTTT. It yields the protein CASSQAVGVNTEAFF.

The CDR3 region is CASSGRGERREKLFF. The DNA for the CDR3 is TGTGCCAGCAGCGGAAGGGGTGAGAGACGAGAAAAACTGTTTTTT. The rearrangement links TRBV13 to TRBJ1-4; TRBD1 is a possible D gene (5 bases). Germline V gene sequence: CDR1 PRHDT, CDR2 FYEKMQ (reference sequence). V shed 5 bases and J shed 8 bases, with 18 bases lying between them. The length of the CDR3 is 15 residues.

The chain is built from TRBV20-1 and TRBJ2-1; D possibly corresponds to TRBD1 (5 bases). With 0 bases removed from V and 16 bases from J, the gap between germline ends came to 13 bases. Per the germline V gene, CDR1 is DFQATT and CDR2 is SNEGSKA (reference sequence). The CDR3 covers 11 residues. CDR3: CSARDAQGAFF. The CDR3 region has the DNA TGCAGTGCTAGAGATGCGCAGGGCGCTTTCTTC.

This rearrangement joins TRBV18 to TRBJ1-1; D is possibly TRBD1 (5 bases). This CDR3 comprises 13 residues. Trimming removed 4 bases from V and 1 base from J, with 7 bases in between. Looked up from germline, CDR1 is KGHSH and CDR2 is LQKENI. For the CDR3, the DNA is TGTGCCAGCTCACGCCAGGGGAACACTGAAGCTTTCTTT. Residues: CASSRQGNTEAFF.

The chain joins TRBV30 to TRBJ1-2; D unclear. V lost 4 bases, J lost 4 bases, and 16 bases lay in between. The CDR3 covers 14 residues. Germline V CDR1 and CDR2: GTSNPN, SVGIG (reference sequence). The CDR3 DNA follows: TGTGCCTGGACTTATTTTCGGAGTGGCTATGGCTACACCTTC. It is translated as CAWTYFRSGYGYTF.

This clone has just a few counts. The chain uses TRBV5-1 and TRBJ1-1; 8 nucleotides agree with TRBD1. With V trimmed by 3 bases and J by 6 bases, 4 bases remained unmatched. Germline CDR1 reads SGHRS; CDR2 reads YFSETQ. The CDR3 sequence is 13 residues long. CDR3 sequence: CASSWPGQAEAFF. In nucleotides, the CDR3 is TGCGCCAGCAGCTGGCCGGGACAGGCTGAAGCTTTCTTT.

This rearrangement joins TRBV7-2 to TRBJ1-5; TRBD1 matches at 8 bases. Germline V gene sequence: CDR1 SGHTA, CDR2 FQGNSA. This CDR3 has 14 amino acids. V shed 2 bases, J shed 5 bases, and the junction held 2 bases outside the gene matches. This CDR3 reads CASSLSRGHQPQHF. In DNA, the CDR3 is TGTGCCAGCAGCTTATCCAGGGGGCATCAGCCCCAGCATTTT.

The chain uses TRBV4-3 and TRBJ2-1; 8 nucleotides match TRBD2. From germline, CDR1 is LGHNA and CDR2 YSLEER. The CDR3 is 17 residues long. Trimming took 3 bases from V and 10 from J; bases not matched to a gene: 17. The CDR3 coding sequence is TGCGCCAGCAGCCATGCGGTAGGGACTAGGAATTTCCGGGAGCAGTTCTTC. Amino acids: CASSHAVGTRNFREQFF.

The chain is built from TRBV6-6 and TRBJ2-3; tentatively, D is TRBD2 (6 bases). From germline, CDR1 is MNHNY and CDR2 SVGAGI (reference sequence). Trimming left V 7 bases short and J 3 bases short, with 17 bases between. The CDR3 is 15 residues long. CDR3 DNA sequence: TGTGCCAGCACTCAATGGAATGGGGGGACAGATACGCAGTATTTT. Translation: CASTQWNGGTDTQYF.

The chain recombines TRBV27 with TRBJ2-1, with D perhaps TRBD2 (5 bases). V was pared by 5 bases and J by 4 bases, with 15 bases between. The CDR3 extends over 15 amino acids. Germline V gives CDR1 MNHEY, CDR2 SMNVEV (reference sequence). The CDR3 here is CASSPLGADYNEQFF. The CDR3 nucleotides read TGTGCCAGCAGTCCCCTTGGAGCGGATTACAATGAGCAGTTCTTC.

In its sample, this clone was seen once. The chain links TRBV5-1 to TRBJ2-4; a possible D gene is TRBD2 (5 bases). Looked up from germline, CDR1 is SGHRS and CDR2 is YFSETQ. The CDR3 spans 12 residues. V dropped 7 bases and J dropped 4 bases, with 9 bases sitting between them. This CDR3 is CASSTGKNIQYF. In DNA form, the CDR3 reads TGCGCCAGCTCCACGGGGAAAAACATTCAGTACTTC.

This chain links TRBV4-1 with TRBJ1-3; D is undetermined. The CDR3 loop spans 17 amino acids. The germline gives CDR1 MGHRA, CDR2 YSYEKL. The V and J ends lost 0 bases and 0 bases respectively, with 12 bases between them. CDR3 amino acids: CASSQEVAFSSGNTIYF. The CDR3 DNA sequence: TGCGCCAGCAGCCAAGAGGTGGCTTTCTCCTCTGGAAACACCATATATTTT.

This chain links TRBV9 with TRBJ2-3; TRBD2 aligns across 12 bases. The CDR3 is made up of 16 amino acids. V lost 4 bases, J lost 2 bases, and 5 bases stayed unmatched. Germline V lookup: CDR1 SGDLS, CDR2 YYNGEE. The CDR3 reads CASSPGLAGTTDTQYF. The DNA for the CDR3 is TGTGCCAGCAGCCCAGGACTAGCGGGGACCACAGATACGCAGTATTTT. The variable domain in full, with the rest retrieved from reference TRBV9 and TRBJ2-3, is DSGVTQTPKHLITATGQRVTLRCSPRSGDLSVYWYQQSLDQGLQFLIQYYNGEERAKGNILERFSAQQFPDLHSELNLSSLELGDSALYFCASSPGLAGTTDTQYFGPGTRLTVL.

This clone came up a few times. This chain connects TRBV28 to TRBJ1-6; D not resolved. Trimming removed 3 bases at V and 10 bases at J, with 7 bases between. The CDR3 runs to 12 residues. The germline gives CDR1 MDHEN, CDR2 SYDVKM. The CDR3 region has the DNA TGTGCCAGCAGTTTCTCGTCCTCACCCCTCCACTTT. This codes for CASSFSSSPLHF.

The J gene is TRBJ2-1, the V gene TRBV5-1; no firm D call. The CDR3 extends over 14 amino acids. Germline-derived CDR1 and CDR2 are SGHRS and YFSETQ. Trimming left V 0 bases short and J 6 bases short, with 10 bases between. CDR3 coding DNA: TGCGCCAGCAGCTTGGACGTCCCTCTCAATGAGCAGTTCTTC. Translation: CASSLDVPLNEQFF. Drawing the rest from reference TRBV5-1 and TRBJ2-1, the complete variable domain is KAGVTQTPRYLIKTRGQQVTLSCSPISGHRSVSWYQQTPGQGLQFLFEYFSETQRNKGNFPGRFSGRQFSNSRSEMNVSTLELGDSALYLCASSLDVPLNEQFFGPGTRLTVL.

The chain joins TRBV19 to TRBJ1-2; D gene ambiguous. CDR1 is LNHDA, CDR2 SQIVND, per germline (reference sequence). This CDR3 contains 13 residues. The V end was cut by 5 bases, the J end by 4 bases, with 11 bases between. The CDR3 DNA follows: TGTGCCAGTAGTCACCCAGGACCCTATGGCTACACCTTC. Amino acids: CASSHPGPYGYTF.